This T cell receptor beta chain appears in the sequencing data of a study of T cell responses to AZD1222 COVID-19 vaccine. Study as a whole: Pooled together were second doses at about 4 or about 12 weeks.

CDR1 SGHRS and CDR2 YFSETQ come from the germline V gene. The length of the CDR3 is 14 residues. Trimming removed 7 bases from V and 8 bases from J; junction bases left unmatched: 12. Study-wide findings and caveats: Spike-specific TCR breadth and depth were elevated following two AZD1222 doses. It was only a handful of AZD1222 recipients who were seropositive at baseline. Donors in the cohort were predominantly white British and more often female, and clonal diversity was possibly underestimated.

Points on this clone: Its antigen remains unknown.

TCRdb's table, derived via immunoSEQ multiplex PCR, lists solely in-frame clones and lacks some. In the table there are some 130,000 clones, around 90% of which are singletons. The receptor was derived from an adult in good health. The V call is TRBV5-1, the J call TRBJ2-1; 7 positions agree with TRBD2. Sequencing used peripheral blood, obtained on day 0 of AZD1222 vaccination. In nucleotides, the CDR3 is TGCGCCAGCCTAGACACAAGCGGGACGGATGAGCAGTTCTTC. Protein product: CASLDTSGTDEQFF.